The text below deals with one T cell receptor beta chain. The read is 3 residues too short to cover the CDR3 end, so that end is filled in from the germline J gene. The data are from a study of Tregs in tolerant kidney transplant recipients. Sequencing used immunoSEQ multiplex PCR; TCRdb keeps in-frame clones, though not all of them. Its table lists tens of thousands of clones. Germline assignment: CDR1 DFQATT and CDR2 SNEGSKA (reference sequence). The CDR3 is made up of 12 amino acids. This TCR came from a human donor who received a combined kidney and bone marrow transplant. The chain links TRBV20-1 to TRBJ1-1, with TRBD1 as a possible D gene (6 bases). The material sequenced was CD4+ T cells from blood, taken before the transplant. The CDR3 loop reads CSARETGLGAFF. CDR3 DNA (partial): TGCAGTGCTAGAGAGACAGGCTTGGGA.